Listed below are T cell receptor beta chains from one sample, sequenced in a study of blood T cell repertoires in COVID-19. Assay used: immunoSEQ multiplex PCR; TCRdb lists only in-frame clones, some missing. Of over 200,000 clones listed, roughly 87% are singletons. The sample was peripheral blood. These receptor sequences come from a man in his forties with active or convalescent COVID-19. Each CDR3 is given with its conserved first and last residue. D genes are given only for firm matches. Size is omitted from some rows. Given values are once, few, many or a class for expanded clones.

CDR3aa	CDR3nt	d_gene	j_gene	abundance	v_gene
CASSIGGAGGAYYGYTF	TGTGCCAGTAGTATCGGCGGGGCAGGGGGCGCCTACTATGGCTACACCTTC	TRBD1	TRBJ1-2	-	TRBV19
CASSPPPGQNYGYTF	TGTGCCAGCTCCCCACCCCCGGGACAAAACTATGGCTACACCTTC	-	TRBJ1-2	-	TRBV18
CASSLVASFYNEQFF	TGTGCCAGCAGCTTAGTAGCCAGTTTCTACAATGAGCAGTTCTTC	-	TRBJ2-1	-	TRBV11-2
CASSEEAGGGYTF	TGTGCCAGCAGTGAAGAGGCAGGGGGAGGCTACACCTTC	TRBD1	TRBJ1-2	-	TRBV6-1
CASSDGTGSQPQHF	TGTGCCAGCAGTGACGGGACAGGGAGCCAGCCCCAGCATTTT	TRBD1	TRBJ1-5	-	TRBV6-4
CASSSTPGTGANQPQHF	TGTGCCAGCAGCTCAACCCCCGGGACAGGGGCAAATCAGCCCCAGCATTTT	TRBD1	TRBJ1-5	-	TRBV7-9
CASSSRDTSTYEQYF	TGTGCCAGCAGCTCCCGGGACACCTCCACCTACGAGCAGTACTTC	-	TRBJ2-7	-	TRBV13
CASSPQTGVNTEAFF	TGTGCCAGCTCACCTCAAACAGGGGTCAACACTGAAGCTTTCTTT	TRBD1	TRBJ1-1	-	TRBV18
CASSLNVGVAMSQETQYF	TGTGCCAGCAGCTTAAACGTGGGAGTGGCCATGTCCCAAGAGACCCAGTACTTC	-	TRBJ2-5	few	TRBV7-3
CASSLSGFDHGYTF	TGTGCCAGCAGCCTTTCAGGGTTCGACCATGGCTACACCTTC	-	TRBJ1-2	-	TRBV27
CASSAGFLYEQYF	TGTGCCAGCAGTGCAGGGTTTCTCTACGAGCAGTACTTC	-	TRBJ2-7	-	TRBV28
CASSPSPGTSGGRSSYEQYF	TGTGCCAGCAGTCCATCCCCCGGGACTAGCGGGGGTCGGAGCTCCTACGAGCAGTACTTC	TRBD2	TRBJ2-7	-	TRBV28
CATGRESTDTQYF	TGTGCCACCGGCAGGGAAAGCACAGATACGCAGTATTTT	-	TRBJ2-3	-	TRBV24-1
CASSLDSGGPYNEQFF	TGTGCCAGCAGCTTAGACTCAGGGGGACCCTACAATGAGCAGTTCTTC	TRBD1	TRBJ2-1	-	TRBV13
CASGLVQGQGVAGEKLFF	TGTGCTAGTGGTTTGGTTCAGGGACAGGGGGTAGCGGGGGAAAAACTGTTTTTT	TRBD1	TRBJ1-4	once	TRBV12-5
CAWSVVAGAYNEQFF	TGTGCCTGGAGTGTGGTAGCGGGGGCCTACAATGAGCAGTTCTTC	TRBD2	TRBJ2-1	-	TRBV30
CASSRQPIPNLDTEAFF	TGCGCCAGCAGCCGACAACCGATTCCTAACCTGGACACTGAAGCTTTCTTT	-	TRBJ1-1	-	TRBV4-1
CASSPLGHQQYF	TGTGCCAGCAGCCCCCTGGGGCACCAGCAGTACTTC	-	TRBJ2-7	-	TRBV11-2
CSTRQYGYTF	TGCAGCACCCGACAGTATGGCTACACCTTC	-	TRBJ1-2	-	TRBV29-1
CASSQALQGTEAFF	TGCGCCAGCAGCCAAGCCCTACAGGGGACTGAAGCTTTCTTT	TRBD1	TRBJ1-1	-	TRBV4-1
CASSGDQGHSYNSPLHF	TGCGCCAGCAGCGGGGATCAGGGGCACTCCTATAATTCACCCCTCCACTTT	-	TRBJ1-6	-	TRBV5-1
CASSLTGRDSTNYGYTF	TGTGCCAGCAGCTTAACCGGAAGGGACAGTACTAACTATGGCTACACCTTC	TRBD1	TRBJ1-2	-	TRBV7-3
CASSETGNNEKLFF	TGCGCCAGCAGTGAGACAGGGAATAATGAAAAACTGTTTTTT	-	TRBJ1-4	-	TRBV10-1
CASSQGTLLGENEQFF	TGCGCCAGCAGCCAAGGGACGTTATTAGGGGAAAATGAGCAGTTCTTC	-	TRBJ2-1	-	TRBV4-1
CASTQTNGGNSPLHF	TGTGCCAGCACCCAGACCAACGGGGGAAATTCACCCCTCCACTTT	-	TRBJ1-6	-	TRBV2
CASSSHRGAGETQYF	TGTGCCAGCAGCTCCCACCGGGGGGCGGGAGAGACCCAGTACTTC	-	TRBJ2-5	-	TRBV11-1
CASTLTGNTEAFF	TGTGCCAGCACCCTGACAGGGAACACTGAAGCTTTCTTT	-	TRBJ1-1	-	TRBV6-5
CATRIARGASGELFF	TGTGCCACGCGGATCGCCCGGGGGGCATCCGGGGAGCTGTTTTTT	-	TRBJ2-2	few	TRBV10-3
CASRSTSRGGADTGELFF	TGTGCCAGCAGGTCTACAAGCCGAGGGGGCGCGGACACCGGGGAGCTGTTTTTT	TRBD1	TRBJ2-2	-	TRBV6-4
CASSGRGSGQPQHF	TGTGCCAGCAGTGGCAGGGGCTCCGGGCAGCCCCAGCATTTT	-	TRBJ1-5	-	TRBV28